The 15 T cell receptor beta chains reported below all come from one sample, sequenced in a study of cytomegalovirus exposure and HLA in healthy donors. This table comes from immunoSEQ multiplex PCR, and its TCRdb copy is limited to in-frame clones, with some not included. The sample contains more than 90,000 clones, about 84% of which appear only once. The sequencing input was PBMCs. These receptors were collected from a man between 18 and 35 years old in good health and CMV-seronegative.

This rearrangement joins TRBV18 to TRBJ1-6, with D perhaps TRBD1 (5 bases). Germline lookup yields CDR1 KGHSH and CDR2 LQKENI. This CDR3 has 12 amino acids. The germline V and J ends were trimmed by 6 bases and 7 bases, with 7 bases remaining between them. The CDR3 nucleotides read TGTGCCAGCTCTTCAGGGAATTCACCCCTCCACTTT. It yields the protein CASSSGNSPLHF.

This chain links TRBV15 with TRBJ2-1, with D uncertain. The CDR3 runs to 15 residues. Per germline, CDR1 LNHNV and CDR2 YYDKDF (reference sequence). Trimming pared 0 bases from V and 8 bases from J, leaving 14 bases between. CDR3 protein: CATSRDLSQSDEQFF. DNA for the CDR3: TGTGCCACCAGCAGAGATTTGTCCCAGAGCGATGAGCAGTTCTTC. The variable domain in full, completed from reference TRBV15 and TRBJ2-1, reads DAMVIQNPRYQVTQFGKPVTLSCSQTLNHNVMYWYQQKSSQAPKLLFHYYDKDFNNEADTPDNFQSRRPNTSFCFLDIRSPGLGDTAMYLCATSRDLSQSDEQFFGPGTRLTVL.

V usage is TRBV19 and J usage is TRBJ1-3; D remains unclear. V lost 4 bases to trimming and J lost 0 bases, with 22 bases between them. Germline loops: CDR1 LNHDA, CDR2 SQIVND (reference sequence). The CDR3 has 19 amino acids. For the CDR3, the DNA is TGTGCCAGTAGTAACACAGCCGAAATCTACCATTCCTCTGGAAACACCATATATTTT. The encoded protein is CASSNTAEIYHSSGNTIYF.

The rearrangement links TRBV6-5 to TRBJ2-1, with D tentatively TRBD1 (5 bases). V lost 6 bases and J 0 bases, leaving 12 bases between the germline ends. The length of the CDR3 is 15 residues. Germline CDR1 MNHEY, CDR2 SVGAGI. CDR3 in DNA: TGTGCCAGCAGCACGGACACGCGCTCCTACAATGAGCAGTTCTTC. Residues: CASSTDTRSYNEQFF.

V is TRBV2 and J is TRBJ1-2, with no clear D. The CDR3 is 14 residues long. V gave up 4 bases and J gave up 4 bases, with 13 bases separating them. Germline V gene sequence: CDR1 SNHLY, CDR2 FYNNEI. The CDR3 DNA reads as TGTGCCAGCAGTGCAAGCATGTCCCTCTATGGCTACACCTTC. Its translation is CASSASMSLYGYTF.

The chain has TRBV7-9 and TRBJ1-2; 10 bases match TRBD1. The CDR3 has 15 amino acids. Germline CDR1 SEHNR, CDR2 FQNEAQ (reference sequence). Trimming took 3 bases from V and 7 from J; bases not matched to a gene: 8. CDR3 loop: CASSLTDRGQGGYTF. In nucleotides, the CDR3 is TGTGCCAGCAGCTTGACCGACAGGGGGCAAGGTGGCTACACCTTC. The full variable domain, its missing parts supplied by reference TRBV7-9 and TRBJ1-2, is DTGVSQNPRHKITKRGQNVTFRCDPISEHNRLYWYRQTLGQGPEFLTYFQNEAQLEKSRLLSDRFSAERPKGSFSTLEIQRTEQGDSAMYLCASSLTDRGQGGYTFGSGTRLTVV.

This sequence joins TRBV27 and TRBJ1-2; D is uncertain. The CDR3 loop spans 16 amino acids. V lost 1 base and J 7 bases, leaving 19 bases between the germline ends. Germline CDR1 reads MNHEY; CDR2 reads SMNVEV (reference sequence). The CDR3 spells CASSLFAGEGSAGYTF. The CDR3 DNA sequence: TGTGCCAGCAGTTTATTTGCCGGGGAAGGGTCTGCTGGCTACACCTTC.

This chain links TRBV5-6 with TRBJ2-2, with 13 bases identical to TRBD2. The junction had 14 bases not matched to a gene; V was cut back by 3 bases and J by 6 bases. CDR3 length equals 19 residues. The germline CDR1 and CDR2 sequences are SGHDT and YYEEEE. The CDR3 here is CASSSPPLPLAGGPGELFF. The DNA of the CDR3 is TGTGCCAGCAGCTCCCCTCCCCTCCCACTAGCGGGGGGGCCCGGGGAGCTGTTTTTT.

The V gene is TRBV7-2, the J gene TRBJ2-1; 11 bases align to TRBD2. Germline trimming cut 4 bases from V and 0 bases from J; bases unmatched to any gene: 8. The CDR3 length is 18 residues. The germline V gene encodes CDR1 SGHTA and CDR2 FQGNSA. The CDR3 DNA reads TGTGCCAGCAGCTCGCCTCACCTAGCGGGAGGCTCCTACAATGAGCAGTTCTTC. The encoded protein is CASSSPHLAGGSYNEQFF.

This chain links TRBV4-2 with TRBJ2-2; 9 positions agree with TRBD1. Germline assignment: CDR1 LGHNA and CDR2 YNFKEQ. This CDR3 contains 19 residues. The V gene end was trimmed by 2 bases and the J gene end by 3 bases; junction bases not matched to a gene: 13. The CDR3: CASSQFLGQGIADTGELFF. CDR3 DNA sequence: TGTGCCAGCAGCCAATTTCTGGGACAGGGAATCGCAGACACCGGGGAGCTGTTTTTT.

The chain has TRBV2 and TRBJ1-2; D is unclear. V lost 7 bases to trimming and J lost 3 bases, with 15 bases between them. CDR3 size: 14 residues. Germline CDR1 SNHLY, CDR2 FYNNEI. This CDR3 is CASKREPGDYGYTF. CDR3 DNA: TGTGCCAGCAAGCGGGAACCTGGGGACTATGGCTACACCTTC.

This rearrangement joins TRBV6-6 to TRBJ2-5; 9 bases map to TRBD2. Trimming cost V 7 bases and J 7 bases; bases outside gene matches: 16. CDR3 length: 16 amino acids. CDR1 and CDR2 (germline): MNHNY, SVGAGI (reference sequence). The CDR3, as DNA: TGTGCCAGCACCCGATGGGGTAGCGGGGGCTTAGGGACCCAGTACTTC. Amino acids: CASTRWGSGGLGTQYF.

The V gene is TRBV7-9, the J gene TRBJ2-7; no definite D call. CDR1 is SEHNR and CDR2 is FQNEAQ in the germline V gene (reference sequence). The CDR3 totals 13 residues. V was pared by 5 bases and J by 1 base, with 9 bases between. DNA of the CDR3: TGTGCCAGCAGCCGCGGCCCTTCCTACGAGCAGTACTTC. It specifies CASSRGPSYEQYF. The full variable domain, its missing parts supplied by reference TRBV7-9 and TRBJ2-7, is DTGVSQNPRHKITKRGQNVTFRCDPISEHNRLYWYRQTLGQGPEFLTYFQNEAQLEKSRLLSDRFSAERPKGSFSTLEIQRTEQGDSAMYLCASSRGPSYEQYFGPGTRLTVT.

The rearrangement links TRBV6-5 to TRBJ2-7; D remains ambiguous. Germline assignment: CDR1 MNHEY and CDR2 SVGAGI. V dropped 6 bases and J dropped 4 bases, with 10 bases sitting between them. The CDR3 loop spans 12 amino acids. CDR3 in DNA: TGTGCCAGCAGACCTGGGCCGTACGAGCAGTACTTC. Translation: CASRPGPYEQYF.

The chain links TRBV12-5 to TRBJ2-7; D is possibly TRBD1 (6 bases). This CDR3 is built from 15 residues. V lost 7 bases and J 6 bases, leaving 22 bases between the germline ends. Germline values: CDR1 LGHNT, CDR2 FRNRAP. The CDR3 loop reads CASERYGGQLSEQYF. The CDR3 DNA reads TGTGCTAGTGAAAGGTATGGAGGACAGTTATCCGAGCAGTACTTC.